Listed below are T cell receptor beta chains from one sample, sequenced in a study of shared clonotypes between healthy human individuals. Profiling relied on immunoSEQ multiplex PCR, and the TCRdb table lists in-frame clones only, not all of them. Found here are about 1.1 million clones, 70% to 85% of them singletons; the top ten hold 0.89%. Sequenced: memory CD4+ T cells from PBMCs. Receptors were obtained from a man aged 18 to 29 in good health. Some clones in this sample may be carry-over from other donors' samples. Each CDR3 is given with its conserved first and last residue. The D gene is left open where the match is weak. Clone size is given for some rows only: seen once, a few or many times, or a class if the clone is expanded.

clone_size,v_call,d_call,j_call,cdr3_aa,cdr3_nt
.,TRBV2,.,TRBJ1-4,CASGLGQYEKLFF,TGTGCCAGCGGGTTGGGGCAGTATGAAAAACTGTTTTTT
once,TRBV10-1,.,TRBJ2-7,CASSQTVQSEQYF,TGCGCCAGCAGTCAGACAGTCCAAAGCGAGCAGTACTTC
once,TRBV7-2,.,TRBJ2-6,CASSLFGAGANVLTF,TGTGCCAGCAGCTTATTTGGTGCTGGGGCCAACGTCCTGACTTTC
.,TRBV7-9,.,TRBJ1-2,CASSLAWADYGYTF,TGTGCCAGCAGCTTAGCGTGGGCGGACTATGGCTACACCTTC
many,TRBV10-3,.,TRBJ1-4,CAIIRLSTNEKLFF,TGTGCCATCATAAGGCTGAGTACTAATGAAAAACTGTTTTTT
few,TRBV30,.,TRBJ1-6,CAWSVRGRGNSPLHF,TGTGCCTGGAGTGTCCGAGGACGGGGAAATTCACCCCTCCACTTT
.,TRBV27,.,TRBJ1-1,CASSLLGANTEAFF,TGTGCCAGCAGTTTGTTAGGGGCGAACACTGAAGCTTTCTTT
.,TRBV4-1,TRBD1,TRBJ1-3,CASSQGGTVSGNTIYF,TGCGCCAGCAGCCAGGGAGGGACAGTCTCTGGAAACACCATATATTTT
many,TRBV18,TRBD2,TRBJ2-1,CASSPGLAGDNEQFF,TGTGCCAGCTCACCTGGACTAGCGGGAGACAATGAGCAGTTCTTC
.,TRBV29-1,.,TRBJ2-3,CSVEDLRSGSTDTQYF,TGCAGCGTTGAAGATCTACGTAGCGGAAGCACAGATACGCAGTATTTT
few,TRBV2,.,TRBJ1-1,CASRPRPNTEAFF,TGTGCCAGCCGCCCAAGGCCGAACACTGAAGCTTTCTTT
.,TRBV21-1,.,TRBJ1-1,CASSKDGGGHENTEAFF,TGTGCCAGCAGCAAAGATGGAGGGGGCCATGAGAACACTGAAGCTTTCTTT
.,TRBV6-5,.,TRBJ2-2,CASRRPGNTGELFF,TGTGCCAGCAGGAGACCGGGAAACACCGGGGAGCTGTTTTTT
.,TRBV27,.,TRBJ1-5,CASSSGSSNQPQHF,TGTGCCAGCAGCTCAGGTTCTAGCAATCAGCCCCAGCATTTT
.,TRBV30,.,TRBJ1-1,CAWALVSDTEAFF,TGTGCCTGGGCCCTGGTTTCAGACACTGAAGCTTTCTTT
.,TRBV30,.,TRBJ2-3,CASRSTDTQYF,TGTGCCTCCCGAAGCACAGATACGCAGTATTTT
few,TRBV7-2,.,TRBJ2-3,CASSPPNLGDTQYF,TGTGCCAGCAGCCCCCCAAACCTCGGGGATACGCAGTATTTT
many,TRBV6-1,TRBD2,TRBJ2-3,CASTSGGVGGDTQYF,TGTGCCAGCACCTCGGGGGGAGTCGGTGGAGATACGCAGTATTTT
.,TRBV27,TRBD2,TRBJ2-1,CASSQGLAGGPLYRAQFF,TGTGCCAGCAGTCAGGGACTAGCGGGAGGACCGTTATATCGGGCGCAGTTCTTC
few,TRBV7-2,TRBD1,TRBJ2-7,CASSLAGQGDYEQYF,TGTGCCAGCAGCTTAGCGGGACAGGGGGACTACGAGCAGTACTTC
.,TRBV7-2,TRBD2,TRBJ2-7,CASSYKSGTSDYEQYF,TGTGCCAGCAGTTACAAATCCGGGACTAGCGATTACGAGCAGTACTTC
.,TRBV18,.,TRBJ2-7,CASSPRSGEVHEQYF,TGTGCCAGCTCACCACGGTCAGGAGAAGTTCACGAGCAGTACTTC
.,TRBV23-1,.,TRBJ2-7,CASSRPTGSSSYEQYF,TGCGCCAGCAGTCGCCCGACAGGCTCTAGCTCCTACGAGCAGTACTTC
.,TRBV9,TRBD1,TRBJ1-2,CASRGDRGKYGYTF,TGTGCCAGCAGGGGGGACAGGGGAAAGTATGGCTACACCTTC
.,TRBV27,.,TRBJ1-2,CASSLGRSLYGYTF,TGTGCCAGCAGTTTAGGTCGCAGCCTCTATGGCTACACCTTC
.,TRBV15,.,TRBJ2-7,CATLSGSRVPSYEQYF,TGTGCCACCCTCTCGGGGTCCAGGGTCCCCTCCTACGAGCAGTACTTC
.,TRBV5-3,.,TRBJ1-5,CARWVSRSLNQPQHF,TGTGCCAGATGGGTTAGCAGGAGCCTTAATCAGCCCCAGCATTTT
.,TRBV25-1,.,TRBJ2-2,CVSRDLNTGELFF,TGTGTCAGCAGAGACTTGAACACCGGGGAGCTGTTTTTT
.,TRBV7-3,.,TRBJ2-3,CASRVSRSSTDTQYF,TGTGCCAGCAGAGTTAGCAGATCTAGCACAGATACGCAGTATTTT